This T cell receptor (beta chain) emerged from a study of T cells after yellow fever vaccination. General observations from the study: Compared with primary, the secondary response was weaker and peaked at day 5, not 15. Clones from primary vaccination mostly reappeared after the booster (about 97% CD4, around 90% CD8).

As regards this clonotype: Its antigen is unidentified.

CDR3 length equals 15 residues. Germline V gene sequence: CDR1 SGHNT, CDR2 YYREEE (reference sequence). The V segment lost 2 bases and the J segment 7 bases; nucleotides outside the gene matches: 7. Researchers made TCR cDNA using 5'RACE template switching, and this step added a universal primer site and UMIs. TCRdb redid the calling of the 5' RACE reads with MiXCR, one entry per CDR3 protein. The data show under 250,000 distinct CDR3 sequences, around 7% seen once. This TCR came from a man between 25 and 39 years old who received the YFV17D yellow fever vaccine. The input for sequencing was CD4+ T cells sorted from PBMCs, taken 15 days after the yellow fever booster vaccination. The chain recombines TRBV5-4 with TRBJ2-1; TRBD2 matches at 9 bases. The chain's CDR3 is CASSFSGSGLNEQFF. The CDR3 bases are TGTGCCAGCAGCTTTAGCGGGAGTGGTTTAAATGAGCAGTTCTTC.